These 13 T cell receptor beta chains were sequenced from one sample in a study of blood T cell repertoires in COVID-19. Method: immunoSEQ multiplex PCR; TCRdb's copy keeps in-frame clones and lacks some. The table shows a few hundred thousand clones, with about 87% occurring only once. The sample comprised PBMCs or T cells enriched from blood (not recorded which). These receptors were taken from a man aged 30 to 45 who had recovered from COVID-19.

J is TRBJ2-1 and V is TRBV7-7, with TRBD1 matching 10 bases. The V segment lost 5 bases and the J segment 1 base; nucleotides outside the gene matches: 5. The germline gives CDR1 SSHAT, CDR2 FNYEAQ (reference sequence). CDR3 length equals 16 residues. In DNA, the CDR3 is TGTGCCAGCAGCCCAGGGGACAGGGGTTCCTACAATGAGCAGTTCTTC. This gives the protein CASSPGDRGSYNEQFF.

The chain is built from TRBV5-1 and TRBJ1-2, with 8 nucleotides matching TRBD1. The germline V gene has CDR1 SGHRS and CDR2 YFSETQ. Trimming cost V 5 bases and J 11 bases; bases outside gene matches: 14. This CDR3 is built from 14 residues. CDR3 nucleotide sequence: TGCGCCAGCAGGCTAGCGGGACAGGAGCTAAGGTACACCTTC. This codes for CASRLAGQELRYTF.

The chain has TRBV9 and TRBJ2-5; TRBD1 is a possible D gene (5 bases). The ends were cut back, 1 base at V and 1 base at J, with 11 bases in the middle. CDR3 length: 15 amino acids. CDR1 and CDR2 from the germline V gene are SGDLS and YYNGEE. The CDR3 loop is CASSVTGRAQETQYF. Here the CDR3 DNA reads TGTGCCAGCAGCGTAACAGGTCGGGCCCAAGAGACCCAGTACTTC.

The chain links TRBV19 to TRBJ1-5; D possibly corresponds to TRBD1 (5 bases). The germline gives CDR1 LNHDA, CDR2 SQIVND (reference sequence). Trimming removed 3 bases from V and 1 base from J, with 19 bases in between. The CDR3 is 18 amino acids. The CDR3 region has the DNA TGTGCCAGTAGTATCGGCCCGAGACGGGAGGGGAGCAATCAGCCCCAGCATTTT. Translated: CASSIGPRREGSNQPQHF.

The J gene is TRBJ1-5, the V gene TRBV7-2; TRBD1 agrees at 7 bases. This CDR3 region has 15 residues. The ends lost 5 bases at V and 1 base at J; junction bases unmatched: 5. CDR1 and CDR2 (germline): SGHTA, FQGNSA. For the CDR3, the DNA is TGTGCCAGCAGCCCGAAGGGGGCGAGCAATCAGCCCCAGCATTTT. This encodes CASSPKGASNQPQHF.

The chain joins TRBV5-5 to TRBJ1-1; the D is unclear. V was cut by 5 bases and J by 1 base, with 15 bases left in between. The CDR3 runs 15 residues. Germline CDR1 reads SGHKS; CDR2 reads YYEKEE (reference sequence). CDR3 loop: CASSSGRTGNTEAFF. CDR3 DNA sequence: TGTGCCAGCAGTTCGGGAAGGACGGGGAACACTGAAGCTTTCTTT.

V gene TRBV18 combines with J gene TRBJ2-6; 8 bases agree with TRBD2. Germline V gives CDR1 KGHSH, CDR2 LQKENI. Trimming took 3 bases from V and 3 from J; bases not matched to a gene: 7. The CDR3 runs to 17 residues. CDR3 loop: CASSPPGGALGANVLTF. In DNA, the CDR3 is TGTGCCAGCTCACCTCCCGGGGGGGCGCTTGGGGCCAACGTCCTGACTTTC.

This chain uses TRBV5-1 with TRBJ1-3; 11 nucleotides align to TRBD1. CDR3 length: 15 amino acids. The V gene's germline CDR1 is SGHRS and CDR2 YFSETQ. The junction had 3 bases not matched to a gene; V was cut back by 3 bases and J by 4 bases. CDR3 DNA: TGCGCCAGCAGCTACGGACAGGGGGCAGGAAACACCATATATTTT. Its protein product is CASSYGQGAGNTIYF.

The V gene is TRBV19, the J gene TRBJ2-5; 12 nucleotides align to TRBD2. CDR1 is LNHDA, CDR2 SQIVND, per germline (reference sequence). The CDR3 length is 15 residues. Trimming cost V 4 bases and J 4 bases; bases outside gene matches: 4. CDR3 nucleotide sequence: TGTGCCAGTAGTAACGGACTAGCGGGGTTAGAGACCCAGTACTTC. Translated, it gives CASSNGLAGLETQYF.

V and J are TRBV23-1 and TRBJ1-5, with D perhaps matching TRBD1 (6 bases). TRBV23-1 is reported as an ORF; its role is uncertain. Trimming took 1 base from V and 2 from J, leaving 9 bases between them. CDR3 size: 15 residues. The CDR3 spells CASSQCRQGNQPQHF. CDR3 nucleotides: TGCGCCAGCAGTCAATGCAGACAGGGCAATCAGCCCCAGCATTTT.

The V call is TRBV6-5, the J call TRBJ2-5; TRBD2 agrees at 7 bases. The CDR3 covers 16 residues. Germline CDR1 reads MNHEY; CDR2 reads SVGAGI. J gave up 0 bases and V 1 base, and 5 bases lay outside the gene matches. For the CDR3, the DNA is TGTGCCAGCAGTTACTTTGCGGGGGTGTACCAAGAGACCCAGTACTTC. Translation: CASSYFAGVYQETQYF.

This clone was seen a handful of times. The rearrangement links TRBV18 to TRBJ1-2; D is ambiguous. This CDR3 is 15 amino acids long. Germline values: CDR1 KGHSH, CDR2 LQKENI. Deletions cut 0 bases from V and 2 bases from J, with 10 bases between. This CDR3 reads CASSPPTRTNYGYTF. CDR3 nucleotide sequence: TGTGCCAGCTCACCACCCACACGAACAAACTATGGCTACACCTTC.

The chain has TRBV11-2 and TRBJ1-3; no reliable D call. V dropped 4 bases and J dropped 8 bases, with 9 bases sitting between them. CDR1 and CDR2 from the germline V gene are SGHAT and FQNNGV. The CDR3 runs 12 residues. The CDR3 sequence: CASSSRRDTIYF. The CDR3 bases are TGTGCCAGCAGCTCTAGACGGGACACCATATATTTT.